Listed here is a single T cell receptor beta chain. The specificity of this receptor is unknown. Base quality data are lacking; no much larger clone is found one base away. The sample is drawn from a study of technical replicates of blood from several donors (dated by TCRdb to the late 2010s). The library was generated by the immunoSEQ multiplex PCR assay. TCRdb took this table from immuneACCESS and kept in-frame rearrangements with V and J called. Such tables lack part of the clones; where checked against another copy, unresolved V genes explain under half of the gap, and the rest is unexplained. The sample table lists about 79,000 clones, roughly 94% of them with a count of one. Clones ranked in the top ten supply roughly 0.26% of the sample. Source material: T cells isolated from PBMCs. The TCR comes from a human donor in good health.

The DNA sequence is given as TGTGCCAGCAGCGCCAGACTGAGAATGAACACTGAAGCTTTCTTT. Its protein reads: CASSARLRMNTEAFF. The V gene is TRBV5-8 and the J gene is TRBJ1-1; a confident D gene designation cannot be given. Trimming takes 4 bases from V and 0 bases from J, and the germline ends sit 13 bases apart. The germline V gene gives CDR1 as SGHTS and CDR2 as YDEGEE. The CDR3, from cysteine to phenylalanine, totals 15 residues. The retained sequence is limited to the CDR3, 45 bases, with the frame set at the first base.